Listed below are T cell receptor beta chains from one sample, sequenced in a study of early T cells in non-severe SARS-CoV-2 infection. TCRdb reanalysed the 5' RACE reads using MiXCR and keeps one entry per CDR3 protein. The table records about 55,000 distinct CDR3 sequences, 8.2% of them present only once. The sample was whole blood. The receptors derive from an adult who was a healthcare worker with PCR-confirmed SARS-CoV-2 infection or an uninfected control (not recorded which). Each CDR3 is given with its conserved first and last residue.

>TRBJ2-5|TRBV27
CASSGRLEGETQYF
>TRBJ2-1|TRBV11-2
CASSMSGGNGNEQFF
>TRBJ1-2|TRBV6-1
CASGENYYGYTF
>TRBJ2-2|TRBV11-3
CASSLVPQEETNTGELFF
>TRBJ2-7|TRBV5-1
CASSSTNPYEQYF
>TRBJ1-2|TRBV13
CASSLTGTGRNYGYTF
>TRBJ2-3|TRBV20-1
CSAPTNKGADTQYF
>TRBJ2-4|TRBV6-5
CASRVDIGKNIQYF
>TRBJ1-1|TRBV28
CASSFVQGEAFF
>TRBJ2-5|TRBV10-3
CAISEGAGEVETQYF
>TRBJ2-3|TRBV12-3/TRBV12-4
CASSFASGGGKPDTQYF
>TRBJ2-3|TRBV11-2
CASRADPDTQYF
>TRBJ2-3|TRBV2
CASSDGGTDTQYF
>TRBJ2-7|TRBV6-6
CASSETSWASYEQYF
>TRBJ2-7|TRBV6-2/TRBV6-3
CASGQGYEQYF
>TRBJ2-3|TRBV20-1
CSAALVPDTQYF
>TRBJ1-1|TRBV27
CASRGPTEAFF
>TRBJ1-4|TRBV15
CATAGFTNEKLFF
>TRBJ1-6|TRBV5-6
CASRVMSLDNSPLHF
>TRBJ2-1|TRBV11-2
CASSLTPTEAFF
>TRBJ1-1|TRBV10-1
CASRDKGAMNTEAFF
>TRBJ2-3|TRBV2
CASSEALRNADTQYF
>TRBJ2-1|TRBV24-1
CATSDSDRDEQFF
>TRBJ1-5|TRBV19
CASSLASNQPQHF
>TRBJ1-2|TRBV7-9
CASSFNHPPYGYTF
>TRBJ2-7|TRBV5-1
CASSLAGVTYEQYF
>TRBJ1-6|TRBV7-9
CASSLGYGRSDNSPLHF
>TRBJ2-7|TRBV10-2
CASSDTPRVSYEQYF
>TRBJ2-2|TRBV28
CASSLGHTGELFF
>TRBJ1-4|TRBV7-9
CASRPTPLQGIDEKLFF
>TRBJ2-2|TRBV3-1
CASSHSPGTLNTGELFF
>TRBJ1-6|TRBV27
CASSLTLLGSPLHF
>TRBJ1-6|TRBV5-6
CASSSVQGNSPLHF
>TRBJ2-7|TRBV15
CATSNPQENPYEQYF
>TRBJ1-2|TRBV28
CASSFGVDGYTF
>TRBJ1-2|TRBV7-2
CASSLIYLYGYTF
>TRBJ2-7|TRBV12-3/TRBV12-4
CASSLAGGNEQYF
>TRBJ2-7|TRBV25-1
CASSDKTGAGYYEQYF
>TRBJ2-1|TRBV30
CAWSVLSAYNEQFF
>TRBJ2-3|TRBV7-2
CASSPPGTRDTQYF
>TRBJ2-3|TRBV20-1
CSANQNRVSNTDTQYF
>TRBJ1-3|TRBV9
CASSPSDRQTFYSGNTIYF
>TRBJ1-3|TRBV4-2
CASSQDPGIEYSGNTIYF
>TRBJ1-5|TRBV6-1
CASTLEGASNQPQHF
>TRBJ2-5|TRBV5-6
CASNPLLGLAGDGGKQETQYF
>TRBJ2-3|TRBV7-9
CASMVLYTDTQYF
>TRBJ2-4|TRBV29-1
CSGADRGRNIQYF
>TRBJ1-2|TRBV19
CASRLQEAGAGYTF
>TRBJ2-3|TRBV6-4
CASGSRTDTQYF
>TRBJ2-2|TRBV24-1
CATSDLLEAGELFF